Listed below are T cell receptor beta chains from one sample, sequenced in a study of Graves' ophthalmopathy and Graves' hyperthyroidism. MiXCR, run by TCRdb on the multiplex PCR reads, gives a single entry per CDR3 protein. This table holds 400,000 to 450,000 distinct CDR3 sequences, over 20% found once. The source material was peripheral blood. These receptors were taken from a woman aged 18-29 years with stable Graves' hyperthyroidism. CDR3s include the opening cysteine and the closing phenylalanine or tryptophan. D genes are given only for firm matches. Size is omitted from some rows. Given values are once, few, many or a class for expanded clones.

CDR3 | DNA | D | J | size | V
CASSPEGQGGGYGYTF | TGTGCCAGCAGTCCCGAGGGACAGGGAGGGGGCTATGGCTACACCTTC | TRBD1 | TRBJ1-2 | many | TRBV27
CASSLARQSYGYTF | TGTGCCAGCAGTTTAGCGCGTCAGTCCTATGGCTACACCTTC | NA | TRBJ1-2 | NA | TRBV12-3/TRBV12-4
CASSQGVDVPYEQYF | TGCGCCAGCAGCCAAGGGGTCGACGTTCCCTACGAGCAGTACTTC | NA | TRBJ2-7 | many | TRBV4-1
CASSSPQAGEETQYF | TGTGCCAGCAGTTCACCTCAAGCGGGAGAGGAGACCCAGTACTTC | TRBD2 | TRBJ2-5 | many | TRBV28
CASSRELNTEAFF | TGTGCCAGCAGCAGAGAACTAAACACTGAAGCTTTCTTT | NA | TRBJ1-1 | many | TRBV9
CSARVLASYEQYF | TGCAGTGCTAGGGTTCTAGCATCCTACGAGCAGTACTTC | NA | TRBJ2-7 | many | TRBV20-1
CASSLVPLTSSETQYF | TGTGCCAGCAGCTTAGTCCCTCTAACTAGCTCAGAGACCCAGTACTTC | NA | TRBJ2-5 | many | TRBV7-8
CASSQRDLEAFF | TGTGCCAGCAGCCAACGGGACCTTGAAGCTTTCTTT | NA | TRBJ1-1 | many | TRBV3-1
CASRPRGTVKTQYF | TGTGCCAGCAGGCCTCGGGGGACAGTGAAGACCCAGTACTTC | NA | TRBJ2-5 | many | TRBV12-3/TRBV12-4
CSARGGKGRETQYF | TGCAGTGCTAGAGGGGGGAAAGGACGGGAGACCCAGTACTTC | NA | TRBJ2-5 | many | TRBV20-1
CASTGWENTEAFF | TGTGCCAGCACCGGGTGGGAGAACACTGAAGCTTTCTTT | NA | TRBJ1-1 | many | TRBV12-3/TRBV12-4
CASSLGLLAVFSPQETQYF | TGTGCCAGCAGCTTAGGGCTACTAGCGGTATTTTCCCCACAAGAGACCCAGTACTTC | TRBD2 | TRBJ2-5 | NA | TRBV11-1
CASSAEFRGPSTEAFF | TGTGCCAGCAGTGCCGAATTCAGGGGGCCGAGTACTGAAGCTTTCTTT | TRBD1 | TRBJ1-1 | many | TRBV6-1
CASSQAGQGEQYF | TGTGCCAGCAGCCAAGCAGGTCAGGGCGAGCAGTACTTC | NA | TRBJ2-7 | NA | TRBV3-1
CAWSRGQGPNTEAFF | TGTGCCTGGAGTCGAGGACAGGGGCCGAACACTGAAGCTTTCTTT | TRBD1 | TRBJ1-1 | NA | TRBV30
CASSLSLGRAVVGTEAFF | TGCGCCAGCAGCTTGTCGCTCGGCAGGGCGGTTGTGGGCACTGAAGCTTTCTTT | NA | TRBJ1-1 | many | TRBV5-1
CASSFFGGPAYEQYF | TGTGCCAGCAGCTTTTTTGGGGGACCCGCCTACGAGCAGTACTTC | NA | TRBJ2-7 | many | TRBV7-2
CASRPGPFYNSPLHF | TGTGCCAGCAGACCGGGCCCATTCTATAATTCACCCCTCCACTTT | NA | TRBJ1-6 | many | TRBV12-3/TRBV12-4
CASSQAGTYEQYF | TGTGCCAGCAGCCAGGCCGGGACATACGAGCAGTACTTC | NA | TRBJ2-7 | many | TRBV7-3
CASSLSLRQQLVHF | TGTGCCAGCAGTTTATCGTTGAGGCAGCAGTTAGTCCACTTT | NA | TRBJ1-6 | many | TRBV12-3/TRBV12-4
CSARDSGERESTGELFF | TGCAGTGCTAGAGATTCAGGGGAGCGGGAGAGCACCGGGGAGCTGTTTTTT | TRBD2 | TRBJ2-2 | many | TRBV20-1
CASLWAGENNSPLHF | TGTGCCAGTCTCTGGGCAGGCGAGAATAATTCACCCCTCCACTTT | NA | TRBJ1-6 | many | TRBV28
CASSVIPEQYF | TGTGCCAGCAGCGTAATCCCCGAGCAGTACTTC | NA | TRBJ2-7 | few | TRBV9
CAISDPGSYNSPLHF | TGTGCCATCAGTGACCCTGGCTCCTATAATTCACCCCTCCACTTT | NA | TRBJ1-6 | many | TRBV10-3
CASSFGTGGGKPQHF | TGTGCCAGCAGTTTCGGGACAGGGGGCGGGAAGCCCCAGCATTTT | TRBD1 | TRBJ1-5 | few | TRBV5-6
CASSPAGQVYEQYF | TGTGCCAGCAGCCCAGCGGGACAAGTCTACGAGCAGTACTTC | NA | TRBJ2-7 | NA | TRBV3-1
CAIRQGDETQYF | TGTGCCATACGACAGGGGGATGAGACCCAGTACTTC | TRBD1 | TRBJ2-5 | NA | TRBV6-1
CATSQSGRAEETQYF | TGTGCCACCAGCCAAAGCGGGAGGGCCGAGGAGACCCAGTACTTC | TRBD2 | TRBJ2-5 | many | TRBV15
CASSLVGLAGGPSYEQYF | TGTGCCAGCAGCTTAGTCGGGCTAGCGGGAGGCCCCTCCTACGAGCAGTACTTC | TRBD2 | TRBJ2-7 | many | TRBV7-8
CASSSRIQGSEAFF | TGTGCCAGCAGTTCTCGTATACAGGGCTCTGAAGCTTTCTTT | NA | TRBJ1-1 | many | TRBV27
CASSVRPLNTEAFF | TGTGCCAGCAGCGTTAGACCCCTGAACACTGAAGCTTTCTTT | NA | TRBJ1-1 | NA | TRBV7-8
CASSYSFSGQNSNQPQHF | TGTGCCAGCAGTTACTCGTTCTCTGGGCAGAATAGCAATCAGCCCCAGCATTTT | NA | TRBJ1-5 | many | TRBV6-5
CASSKSPLETQYF | TGTGCCAGCAGCAAGTCCCCATTGGAGACCCAGTACTTC | NA | TRBJ2-5 | many | TRBV12-3/TRBV12-4
CASSPGQGHTEAFF | TGTGCCAGCAGCCCCGGACAGGGACACACTGAAGCTTTCTTT | TRBD1 | TRBJ1-1 | many | TRBV28
CASSPWGRGYEQYF | TGTGCCAGCAGCCCTTGGGGGAGAGGCTACGAGCAGTACTTC | NA | TRBJ2-7 | many | TRBV7-9
CASSWDQQETQYF | TGTGCCAGCAGTTGGGACCAGCAAGAGACCCAGTACTTC | NA | TRBJ2-5 | many | TRBV27
CAWRTGRSYGYTF | TGTGCCTGGAGGACAGGCCGCTCCTATGGCTACACCTTC | NA | TRBJ1-2 | many | TRBV30
CASKGAGELFF | TGTGCCAGCAAGGGGGCCGGGGAGCTGTTTTTT | NA | TRBJ2-2 | many | TRBV2
CASRSATYEQYF | TGTGCCAGCAGGTCCGCAACCTACGAGCAGTACTTC | NA | TRBJ2-7 | NA | TRBV28
CACNEAGELFF | TGTGCCTGTAACGAGGCCGGGGAGCTGTTTTTT | NA | TRBJ2-2 | many | TRBV30
CASSWEQGNNEKLFF | TGTGCCAGCTCATGGGAACAGGGAAATAATGAAAAACTGTTTTTT | NA | TRBJ1-4 | many | TRBV18
CATRAGARNGELFF | TGTGCCACAAGGGCGGGGGCGCGAAACGGGGAGCTGTTTTTT | NA | TRBJ2-2 | many | TRBV28
CASSLGRATVMAKNIQYF | TGTGCCAGCAGTCTCGGGAGGGCCACGGTTATGGCCAAAAACATTCAGTACTTC | TRBD2 | TRBJ2-4 | many | TRBV12-3/TRBV12-4
CANRPYSTGELFF | TGTGCCAACAGGCCCTATAGCACCGGGGAGCTGTTTTTT | NA | TRBJ2-2 | NA | TRBV28
CASSFPPSWSSSYEQYF | TGTGCCAGCAGTTTCCCCCCCTCGTGGAGTAGCAGCTACGAGCAGTACTTC | NA | TRBJ2-7 | many | TRBV28
CASSADRAGANVLTF | TGCGCCAGCAGCGCGGACAGGGCTGGGGCCAACGTCCTGACTTTC | TRBD1 | TRBJ2-6 | many | TRBV5-1
CASSSGAASQETPYF | TGTGCCAGCAGTTCTGGCGCCGCAAGCCAAGAGACCCCGTACTTC | NA | TRBJ2-5 | NA | TRBV12-3/TRBV12-4
CAWAPGQGVWETQYF | TGTGCCTGGGCCCCGGGACAGGGTGTATGGGAGACCCAGTACTTC | TRBD1 | TRBJ2-5 | many | TRBV30
CASSSLAGGIGEQYF | TGTGCCAGCAGCAGTCTAGCGGGGGGGATTGGCGAGCAGTACTTC | TRBD2 | TRBJ2-7 | many | TRBV11-1
CASSVGVGELFF | TGTGCCAGCAGCGTAGGCGTAGGGGAGCTGTTTTTT | NA | TRBJ2-2 | many | TRBV9
CASRGDRSNYGYTF | TGTGCCAGCAGGGGGGACAGGTCTAACTATGGCTACACCTTC | TRBD1 | TRBJ1-2 | few | TRBV6-1
CASSLGTRGNTGELFF | TGTGCCAGCAGCTTGGGGACTAGAGGCAACACCGGGGAGCTGTTTTTT | TRBD2 | TRBJ2-2 | many | TRBV7-2
CASSHASPLHF | TGTGCCAGCAGTCACGCTTCACCCCTCCACTTT | NA | TRBJ1-6 | many | TRBV28
CASSQVTGGNYGYTF | TGTGCCAGCAGCCAAGTGACAGGGGGTAACTATGGCTACACCTTC | TRBD1 | TRBJ1-2 | NA | TRBV7-2
CASSFTGGVDQPQHF | TGTGCCAGCAGTTTTACAGGGGGCGTGGATCAGCCCCAGCATTTT | TRBD1 | TRBJ1-5 | NA | TRBV12-3/TRBV12-4
CASSLSGRRNQPQHF | TGTGCCAGCAGTTTATCGGGTCGACGGAATCAGCCCCAGCATTTT | NA | TRBJ1-5 | many | TRBV28
CASSSSGRNSYEQYF | TGTGCCAGCAGTTCATCTGGACGGAACTCCTACGAGCAGTACTTC | NA | TRBJ2-7 | many | TRBV6-2/TRBV6-3
CASSAVGNLGGNAFF | TGTGCCAGCAGTGCGGTTGGGAACTTGGGGGGAAACGCTTTCTTT | NA | TRBJ1-1 | few | TRBV2
CASSYSGQFYEQYF | TGTGCCAGCAGTTACTCCGGGCAGTTCTACGAGCAGTACTTC | NA | TRBJ2-7 | NA | TRBV6-5
CSAYEGYTEAFF | TGCAGTGCTTACGAGGGATACACTGAAGCTTTCTTT | NA | TRBJ1-1 | many | TRBV20-1